These T cell receptor beta chains were read from a single sample in a study of T cell repertoires in cytomegalovirus infection. TCRdb used MiXCR to reprocess the reads, holding one entry per CDR3 protein. The sample contains roughly 600,000 distinct CDR3 sequences, approximately 24% of which appear only once. The specimen was CD8+ T cells from PBMCs. The receptors derive from a human donor in good health (CMV status not recorded). Some clones in this sample may be carry-over from other donors' samples. Each CDR3 is given with its conserved first and last residue. A D gene is named only where the DNA matches it firmly. Size values are once, few and many counts, or a class for expanded clones, and some rows have none.

CDR3nt: TGTGCCACCAGTGACAGGGGGCGGTGGGAGACCCAGTACTTC
CDR3aa: CATSDRGRWETQYF
v_gene: TRBV15
abundance: few
j_gene: TRBJ2-5
d_gene: TRBD1

CDR3nt: TGTGCCACCAGCAGACGCGGGACAGTCTATAGCAATCAGCCCCAGCATTTT
CDR3aa: CATSRRGTVYSNQPQHF
v_gene: TRBV15
abundance: NA
j_gene: TRBJ1-5
d_gene: TRBD1

CDR3nt: TGCAGCGTTGACGAACCCCGGGACGGAGCTAACTATGGCTACACCTTC
CDR3aa: CSVDEPRDGANYGYTF
v_gene: TRBV29-1
abundance: few
j_gene: TRBJ1-2
d_gene: NA

CDR3nt: TGCGCCAGCACCTCCGGGACAGGGAGCTACGAGCAGTACTTC
CDR3aa: CASTSGTGSYEQYF
v_gene: TRBV5-1
abundance: few
j_gene: TRBJ2-7
d_gene: TRBD1

CDR3nt: TGTGCCAGCAGCCAAGTGGGGCGGTATGGCTACACCTTC
CDR3aa: CASSQVGRYGYTF
v_gene: TRBV14
abundance: few
j_gene: TRBJ1-2
d_gene: NA

CDR3nt: TGTGCCAGCTCACCCTCGACGGAGACCCAGTACTTC
CDR3aa: CASSPSTETQYF
v_gene: TRBV7-2
abundance: NA
j_gene: TRBJ2-5
d_gene: NA

CDR3nt: TGTGCCATCAGTGAGATTGGGGGACAGGAAAAACTGTTTTTT
CDR3aa: CAISEIGGQEKLFF
v_gene: TRBV10-3
abundance: few
j_gene: TRBJ1-4
d_gene: TRBD1

CDR3nt: TGTGCCAGCAGTCGGTCGGGGGGCTCCTACAATGAGCAGTTCTTC
CDR3aa: CASSRSGGSYNEQFF
v_gene: TRBV11-2
abundance: many
j_gene: TRBJ2-1
d_gene: TRBD2

CDR3nt: TGTGCCAGCAGTTACGACGGGGCGCCGGATACGCAGTATTTT
CDR3aa: CASSYDGAPDTQYF
v_gene: TRBV27
abundance: NA
j_gene: TRBJ2-3
d_gene: NA

CDR3nt: TGTGCCAGCGAGTTAAGTTGGGGGACTGAAGCTTTCTTT
CDR3aa: CASELSWGTEAFF
v_gene: TRBV6-5
abundance: NA
j_gene: TRBJ1-1
d_gene: NA